The sequence of this T cell receptor (beta chain) was determined in a study of blood T cell repertoires in COVID-19. On the study more broadly: Collection of acute and convalescent COVID-19 samples took place in the United States, Italy and Spain.

There are 12 residues in the CDR3. V was cut by 1 base and J by 11 bases, with 11 bases left in between. Germline V lookup: CDR1 SGHVS, CDR2 FQNEAQ. This clone was recorded only once. Authors' processing steps: How many nucleated cells were present was estimated from reference gene primer amplification. Sequencing was performed with immunoSEQ multiplex PCR; in TCRdb, only in-frame clones are kept and a portion is missing. The V and J calls and clone size are taken from that table; D and trimming were inferred from the DNA. The table includes about 76,000 clones, around 70% detected once. Material: peripheral blood. The source is a man between 65 and 85 years old with acute or convalescent COVID-19. The rearrangement joins TRBV7-8 to TRBJ1-1; D call uncertain. CDR3 in DNA: TGTGCCAGCAGCTTAGAACGGTCTAGCGCTTTCTTT. Its protein product is CASSLERSSAFF.